The present entry profiles one T cell receptor beta chain with its context. The data were produced by immunoSEQ multiplex PCR, yet TCRdb's version contains in-frame clones alone and is incomplete. The sample holds about 210,000 clones, around 86% seen once. This record belongs to a study of blood T cell repertoires in COVID-19. Study context: Acute-phase and convalescent COVID-19 samples originated in the United States, Italy and Spain.

The CDR3 runs to 13 residues. Germline-derived CDR1 and CDR2 are MNHEY and SVGAGI. Trimming pared 6 bases from V and 2 bases from J, leaving 9 bases between. The chain employs TRBV6-5 and TRBJ2-3, with D unclear. The receptor's source is a man in his fifties or sixties with acute or convalescent COVID-19. The source material was peripheral blood. CDR3 residues: CASSPPPTDTQYF. The DNA of the CDR3 is TGTGCCAGCAGCCCCCCTCCCACAGATACGCAGTATTTT.